The rows below give T cell receptor beta chains drawn from one sample of a study of blood T cells in healthy people across ages. TCRdb redid the calling of the 5' RACE reads with MiXCR, one entry per CDR3 protein. Here the sample spans hundreds of thousands of distinct CDR3 sequences, around two fifths being singletons. Source material: blood. These TCRs come from a man older than 75 in good health. Each CDR3 is given with its conserved first and last residue. D genes are given only for firm matches. The listing skips clone size in some rows; elsewhere it reads once, few, many or a size class.

V	D	J	size	CDR3	DNA
TRBV29-1	.	TRBJ2-4	.	CSGGSILGTKNIQYF	TGCAGCGGCGGAAGCATACTGGGTACCAAAAACATTCAGTACTTC
TRBV20-1	.	TRBJ1-4	.	CSARVRGTVWTNEKLFF	TGCAGTGCTAGAGTCCGAGGGACTGTATGGACTAATGAAAAACTGTTTTTT
TRBV7-2	.	TRBJ1-2	many	CASSLAMGGNGGYTF	TGTGCCAGCAGCTTAGCGATGGGGGGGAATGGTGGCTACACCTTC
TRBV5-1	TRBD1	TRBJ2-5	few	CASSLSGQGWETQYF	TGCGCCAGCAGCTTGAGCGGACAGGGGTGGGAGACCCAGTACTTC
TRBV29-1	.	TRBJ1-3	.	CSGSGDNSGNTIYF	TGCAGCGGGTCCGGGGATAACTCTGGAAACACCATATATTTT
TRBV2	TRBD1	TRBJ2-7	few	CASSVQGAYEQYF	TGTGCCAGCAGTGTACAGGGGGCCTACGAGCAGTACTTC
TRBV20-1	TRBD2	TRBJ2-1	many	CSARLAGVGEQFF	TGCAGTGCTAGACTAGCGGGAGTAGGGGAGCAGTTCTTC
TRBV29-1	.	TRBJ2-5	.	CSVAKNNEQYF	TGCAGCGTTGCCAAGAACAATGAGCAGTACTTC
TRBV7-2	TRBD1	TRBJ2-1	.	CASSLVSRGQDNEQFF	TGTGCCAGCAGCTTAGTAAGTAGGGGGCAGGACAATGAGCAGTTCTTC
TRBV19	.	TRBJ2-1	.	CASSPEGTNNEQFF	TGTGCCAGTAGCCCCGAGGGGACCAACAATGAGCAGTTCTTC
TRBV2	.	TRBJ2-7	.	CASGTEGAYEQYF	TGTGCCAGCGGGACGGAGGGGGCCTACGAGCAGTACTTC
TRBV14	.	TRBJ2-7	few	CASSQDGVIAYEQYF	TGTGCCAGCAGCCAAGACGGGGTGATCGCCTACGAGCAGTACTTC
TRBV7-2	.	TRBJ1-5	many	CASSLEGAQPQHF	TGTGCCAGCAGCTTAGAAGGGGCTCAGCCCCAGCATTTT
TRBV20-1	TRBD1	TRBJ1-1	.	CSAPRDRGISYTEAFF	TGCAGTGCGCCCCGGGACAGGGGGATTTCGTACACTGAAGCTTTCTTT
TRBV2	TRBD2	TRBJ2-5	few	CASSHRLAGSFGTQYF	TGTGCCAGCAGTCACCGACTAGCAGGCAGCTTTGGGACCCAGTACTTC
TRBV28	.	TRBJ2-5	.	CASSWQGRNYNEQYF	TGTGCCAGCAGTTGGCAGGGACGGAATTACAATGAGCAGTACTTC
TRBV28	TRBD1	TRBJ2-7	.	CASSFMQGVVHGEQYF	TGTGCCAGCAGTTTCATGCAGGGGGTAGTTCATGGCGAGCAGTACTTC
TRBV6-2/TRBV6-3	.	TRBJ1-5	.	CASSAQTGGGIQPQHF	TGTGCCAGCAGCGCCCAGACAGGAGGCGGCATTCAGCCCCAGCATTTT
TRBV29-1	.	TRBJ2-7	few	CSALSRQVVSGEQYF	TGCAGCGCCCTGTCACGGCAGGTGGTTTCGGGCGAGCAGTACTTC
TRBV7-2	.	TRBJ2-7	many	CASRMGIYKDEQYF	TGTGCCAGCAGGATGGGAATCTATAAGGACGAGCAGTACTTC
TRBV14	TRBD2	TRBJ2-7	few	CASSQEAGGAGLAGPSYEQYF	TGTGCCAGCAGCCAAGAAGCAGGAGGCGCAGGACTAGCGGGACCCTCCTACGAGCAGTACTTC
TRBV5-4	TRBD2	TRBJ2-5	few	CASSPRRLAGQETQYF	TGTGCCAGCAGCCCGAGGCGACTAGCGGGACAAGAGACCCAGTACTTC
TRBV6-2/TRBV6-3	.	TRBJ2-1	.	CASRTPGVNEQFF	TGTGCCAGCAGAACCCCGGGGGTTAATGAGCAGTTCTTC
TRBV7-2	.	TRBJ1-2	.	CASSVNRPYGYTF	TGTGCCAGCAGCGTAAACAGACCCTATGGCTACACCTTC
TRBV4-3	TRBD2	TRBJ2-3	.	CASNQEEGLADTQYF	TGCGCCAGCAACCAAGAAGAAGGACTAGCTGATACGCAGTATTTT
TRBV12-3/TRBV12-4	TRBD2	TRBJ2-1	.	CASSSTSWEIRFF	TGTGCCAGCAGTTCGACTAGCTGGGAGATACGGTTCTTC
TRBV20-1	TRBD2	TRBJ2-3	.	CSARAIPGLAGGPDTQYF	TGCAGTGCTAGAGCTATCCCGGGACTAGCGGGGGGGCCAGATACGCAGTATTTT
TRBV9	.	TRBJ2-1	.	CASSAVSNQETQFF	TGTGCCAGCAGCGCAGTATCGAACCAAGAGACCCAGTTCTTC
TRBV4-1	.	TRBJ2-2	.	CASSDPGVNTGELFF	TGCGCCAGCAGCGACCCGGGAGTGAACACCGGGGAGCTGTTTTTT
TRBV20-1	.	TRBJ2-7	.	CSAFDRYEQYF	TGCAGTGCTTTCGACAGGTACGAGCAGTACTTC
TRBV20-1	TRBD2	TRBJ2-1	.	CSASWDYKLNEQFF	TGCAGTGCTAGCTGGGACTACAAGTTGAATGAGCAGTTCTTC
TRBV14	TRBD2	TRBJ2-7	.	CASSPLAGGNREQYF	TGTGCCAGCAGCCCGTTAGCGGGAGGTAACCGCGAGCAGTACTTC
TRBV14	.	TRBJ2-1	.	CASSQVRGSGEQFF	TGTGCCAGCAGCCAAGTGAGGGGCAGCGGTGAGCAGTTCTTC
TRBV21-1	.	TRBJ2-3	.	CASSKAPRPRRPDTQYF	TGTGCCAGCAGCAAAGCGCCAAGGCCCAGACGTCCAGATACGCAGTATTTT
TRBV27	TRBD1	TRBJ2-7	few	CASREGGAFYEQYF	TGTGCCAGCAGGGAAGGGGGCGCATTCTACGAGCAGTACTTC
TRBV12-3/TRBV12-4	.	TRBJ1-1	.	CASSLWGIDTEAFF	TGTGCCAGCAGTTTGTGGGGGATTGACACTGAAGCTTTCTTT
TRBV7-2	.	TRBJ2-1	few	CASSLAFGNEQFF	TGTGCCAGCAGCTTAGCGTTCGGGAATGAGCAGTTCTTC
TRBV20-1	TRBD1	TRBJ2-1	.	CSAQVGTGWNEQFF	TGCAGTGCTCAAGTGGGGACAGGGTGGAATGAGCAGTTCTTC
TRBV6-2/TRBV6-3	.	TRBJ2-3	.	CASAQGGSTDTQYF	TGTGCCAGCGCCCAAGGCGGGTCTACAGATACGCAGTATTTT
TRBV15	.	TRBJ1-5	.	CATSRLGRNQPQHF	TGTGCCACCAGCAGACTCGGACGAAATCAGCCCCAGCATTTT
TRBV7-2	TRBD1	TRBJ2-1	.	CASSPRQGGNEQFF	TGTGCCAGCAGCCCTCGACAGGGCGGCAATGAGCAGTTCTTC
TRBV19	.	TRBJ1-1	.	CASSTQVYSEAFF	TGTGCCAGTAGTACCCAGGTGTACTCTGAAGCTTTCTTT
TRBV9	.	TRBJ1-3	.	CASSVEGVGNTIYF	TGTGCCAGCAGCGTAGAAGGGGTCGGAAACACCATATATTTT
TRBV27	.	TRBJ2-7	few	CASSLTAHRSPSYEQYF	TGTGCCAGCAGTTTAACAGCCCACAGGTCTCCTTCCTACGAGCAGTACTTC
TRBV20-1	.	TRBJ1-2	many	CSARVGQTYGYTF	TGCAGTGCTAGAGTAGGGCAGACATATGGCTACACCTTC
TRBV7-2	.	TRBJ2-1	.	CASSLSGVERVLFF	TGTGCCAGCAGCTTATCCGGCGTGGAACGCGTTCTGTTCTTC
TRBV29-1	TRBD1	TRBJ1-1	few	CSVGTGGAEAFF	TGCAGCGTTGGGACAGGGGGGGCTGAAGCTTTCTTT
TRBV2	.	TRBJ2-5	.	CASKSDLYGETQYF	TGTGCCAGCAAATCGGATCTTTACGGGGAGACCCAGTACTTC
TRBV28	.	TRBJ2-4	few	CASSPTGRETNIQYF	TGTGCCAGCAGCCCGACAGGACGGGAAACGAACATTCAGTACTTC
TRBV30	.	TRBJ1-5	many	CAWGTGFDQPQHF	TGTGCCTGGGGCACAGGGTTCGATCAGCCCCAGCATTTT
TRBV7-7	.	TRBJ2-1	.	CASSPDRYNEQFF	TGTGCTAGCAGCCCGGACAGATACAATGAGCAGTTCTTC